Each of the 4 T cell receptor beta chains below was sequenced from the same sample in a study of blood T cell repertoires in COVID-19. Data came from immunoSEQ multiplex PCR; TCRdb stores just in-frame clones and leaves some out. The sample lists 250,000 to 350,000 clones; 75% to 90% were seen once. Sequencing was carried out using peripheral blood. The receptor source for this set is an older woman with acute or convalescent COVID-19.

The V gene is TRBV2, the J gene TRBJ1-1; D is possibly TRBD1 (6 bases). CDR3 length: 13 residues. Germline CDR1 and CDR2: SNHLY and FYNNEI. Trimming shortened V by 6 bases and J by 5 bases, and 13 bases separated the two germline ends. The CDR3 DNA sequence: TGTGCCAGCAGGAGGGGGGGAAGTACTGAAGCTTTCTTT. Amino acids: CASRRGGSTEAFF.

The chain is built from TRBV30 and TRBJ2-7; tentatively, D is TRBD2 (6 bases). This CDR3 is built from 14 residues. The V end lost 0 bases, the J end lost 2 bases, and 11 bases lay between the germline ends. Germline CDR1 and CDR2: GTSNPN and SVGIG (reference sequence). CDR3 region: CAWSVKPGAYEQYF. The DNA of the CDR3 is TGTGCCTGGAGTGTAAAACCGGGGGCCTACGAGCAGTACTTC.

This chain links TRBV6-6 with TRBJ2-7; D is perhaps TRBD2 (6 bases). V lost 4 bases and J lost 3, with 10 bases in between. Looked up from germline, CDR1 is MNHNY and CDR2 is SVGAGI (reference sequence). The CDR3 extends over 13 amino acids. This CDR3 reads CASSSGTVYEQYF. CDR3 bases: TGTGCCAGCAGTTCAGGGACTGTCTACGAGCAGTACTTC.

The chain recombines TRBV12-3 or TRBV12-4 with TRBJ1-5; 11 nucleotides match TRBD1. The CDR3 sequence is 13 residues long. The trim removed 6 bases at V and 10 bases at J, leaving 5 bases unmatched. This chain's CDR3 is CASRSGTGGPQHF. CDR3 sequence (DNA): TGTGCCAGCAGGTCCGGGACAGGGGGTCCCCAGCATTTT.